This is a list of T cell receptor beta chains from one sample in a study of T cell responses to AZD1222 COVID-19 vaccine. Clones were read by immunoSEQ multiplex PCR, and TCRdb kept only the in-frame ones, dropping some. In the table there are roughly 120,000 clones, 86% of which are singletons. This specimen consisted of peripheral blood, obtained 28 days after the second AZD1222 dose. The receptors were gathered from an adult who received the AZD1222 COVID-19 vaccine. The CDR3 runs from the conserved cysteine through the conserved F or W. The order of the fields is D gene, V gene, clone size, J gene, CDR3 DNA, CDR3 protein. A D gene is named only where the DNA matches it firmly. Clone size appears in some rows only: once, few, many, or a class for an expanded clone.

NA	TRBV5-6	NA	TRBJ1-2	TGTGCCAGCAGTTCGACAGATCGCAACTATGGCTACACCTTC	CASSSTDRNYGYTF
NA	TRBV10-3	NA	TRBJ2-5	TGTGCCATCAGTCCGGGGGAAGAGACCCAGTACTTC	CAISPGEETQYF
NA	TRBV7-6	NA	TRBJ2-3	TGTGCCAGCAGCGGAGATCGAGGGGTTTCTAGCACAGATACGCAGTATTTT	CASSGDRGVSSTDTQYF
NA	TRBV3-1/TRBV3-2	NA	TRBJ1-1	TGTGCCAGCAGCCGAGCAGGGTTGAACACTGAAGCTTTCTTT	CASSRAGLNTEAFF
NA	TRBV4-3	NA	TRBJ1-2	TGCGCCAGCAGCCTCGGACAAACCAACTATGGCTACACCTTC	CASSLGQTNYGYTF
NA	TRBV27	NA	TRBJ1-4	TGTGCCAGCAGTTTATTGGATCCAGGGACAACTAATGAAAAACTGTTTTTT	CASSLLDPGTTNEKLFF
TRBD1	TRBV24-1	NA	TRBJ2-5	TGTGCCACCAACAGACAGGGTCGCGAGACCCAGTACTTC	CATNRQGRETQYF
TRBD1	TRBV9	NA	TRBJ1-2	TGTGCCAGCAGCCCTTCAGGGGGCCGGAGCTACACCTTC	CASSPSGGRSYTF
TRBD1	TRBV6-5	NA	TRBJ1-1	TGTGCCAGCTTAACGGACAGGGAAGGCACTGAAGCTTTCTTT	CASLTDREGTEAFF
NA	TRBV6-2/TRBV6-3	NA	TRBJ2-7	TGTGCCAGCAGTTACACGGCCAGCGGGTCTATCGAGCAGTACTTC	CASSYTASGSIEQYF
TRBD1	TRBV5-1	once	TRBJ1-2	TGCGCCAGCAGCCCCATCGACAGGGGGCGAGGTGGCTACACCTTC	CASSPIDRGRGGYTF
NA	TRBV5-6	NA	TRBJ2-4	TGTGCCAGCAGCTTGGTTGTAGCCAAAAACATTCAGTACTTC	CASSLVVAKNIQYF
NA	TRBV7-9	NA	TRBJ1-1	TGTGCCAGCAGCTCGAGACAGAGAGAAGCTTTCTTT	CASSSRQREAFF
TRBD2	TRBV5-1	NA	TRBJ2-1	TGCGCCAGCAGCTATAGCGGGAGGGCCAGGGACAATGAGCAGTTCTTC	CASSYSGRARDNEQFF
NA	TRBV3-1/TRBV3-2	NA	TRBJ1-2	TGTGCCAGCAGCCAAGAACAGATCTATGGCTACACCTTC	CASSQEQIYGYTF
NA	TRBV5-6	NA	TRBJ2-2	TGTGCCAGCAGCTTGCATCCGGACGGGGAGCTGTTTTTT	CASSLHPDGELFF
NA	TRBV19	NA	TRBJ2-1	TGTGCCAGTAGTATAACCCCCGGGTCCTACAATGAGCAGTTCTTC	CASSITPGSYNEQFF
TRBD1	TRBV2	once	TRBJ2-7	TGTGCCAGCAGGACAGGGGGCATCGGTTACGAGCAGTACTTC	CASRTGGIGYEQYF
TRBD1	TRBV5-1	NA	TRBJ1-5	TGCGCCAGCAGCTCGACAGGGGGCAGGCAGCCCCAGCATTTT	CASSSTGGRQPQHF
NA	TRBV9	NA	TRBJ2-7	TGTGCCAGCAGCGTAGGTCTTGGGCAGGGGAACTACGAGCAGTACTTC	CASSVGLGQGNYEQYF
NA	TRBV2	NA	TRBJ1-4	TGTGCCAGCAGATCTGGCCCGAATGAAAAACTGTTTTTT	CASRSGPNEKLFF
NA	TRBV11-2	NA	TRBJ2-4	TGTGCCAGCGCAGGGAGAGCCAAAAACATTCAGTACTTC	CASAGRAKNIQYF
NA	TRBV19	NA	TRBJ1-2	TGTGCCAGTAGGGGCGGAACGGCTAACTATGGCTACACCTTC	CASRGGTANYGYTF
TRBD1	TRBV2	once	TRBJ1-2	TGTGCCAGCAGTGAAGCGCGGGACAGGGGTTATGGCTACACCTTC	CASSEARDRGYGYTF
NA	TRBV3-1/TRBV3-2	NA	TRBJ2-1	TGTGCCAGCAGCCAAGATTTCGCAGCCGGGTTCAATGAGCAGTTCTTC	CASSQDFAAGFNEQFF
NA	TRBV7-2	NA	TRBJ2-7	TGTGCCAGCAGCTTAGGAGGTATCTCCTACGAGCAGTACTTC	CASSLGGISYEQYF
TRBD2	TRBV7-8	NA	TRBJ2-5	TGTGCCAGCAGCTTAGGAGGGCTAGCGGGACGAAGGGAAGAGACCCAGTACTTC	CASSLGGLAGRREETQYF
TRBD1	TRBV15	NA	TRBJ1-5	TGTGCCACCAGCAGACCCGCCCCCGGGACAGGGTCGGGTCAGCCCCAGCATTTT	CATSRPAPGTGSGQPQHF
TRBD1	TRBV5-1	NA	TRBJ1-2	TGCGCCAGCGCCCATGACAGGGCATCTGACTATGGCTACACCTTC	CASAHDRASDYGYTF
NA	TRBV28	NA	TRBJ2-7	TGTGCCAGCACCGAGGGGGGGCTGGAATCCTACGAGCAGTACTTC	CASTEGGLESYEQYF
TRBD2	TRBV6-5	NA	TRBJ2-3	TGTGCCAGCAGTTATTTGTCGGGGGGGCCGGGAGATACGCAGTATTTT	CASSYLSGGPGDTQYF
NA	TRBV5-1	NA	TRBJ1-1	TGCGCCAGCAGCATTGACAATATGAACACTGAAGCTTTCTTT	CASSIDNMNTEAFF
TRBD1	TRBV11-2	NA	TRBJ1-6	TGTGCCAGCAGCTTAACTTCGAGGGGGCTGAATTCACCCCTCCACTTT	CASSLTSRGLNSPLHF
NA	TRBV5-1	NA	TRBJ2-2	TGCGCCAGCAGCCTAGACAGCCATGGCACCGGGGAGCTGTTTTTT	CASSLDSHGTGELFF
NA	TRBV20-1	NA	TRBJ2-4	TGCAGTGCTAGTGGAGGGGGCCGCGTGAACATTCAGTACTTC	CSASGGGRVNIQYF
NA	TRBV5-1	NA	TRBJ2-1	TGCGCCAGCAGCTCGGACTACCCGAGCTCCTACAATGAGCAGTTCTTC	CASSSDYPSSYNEQFF
TRBD1	TRBV5-4	NA	TRBJ1-2	TGTGCCAGCAGCGATGGGACAGGGAATGAGGGCTACACCTTC	CASSDGTGNEGYTF
NA	TRBV6-1	NA	TRBJ1-6	TGTGCCAGCAGTGAACACAGGGCTGAAAATTCACCCCTCCACTTT	CASSEHRAENSPLHF
NA	TRBV11-2	NA	TRBJ2-2	TGTGCCAGCAGGCTAATACAGGGCGGCGGGGAGCTGTTTTTT	CASRLIQGGGELFF
TRBD1	TRBV7-9	NA	TRBJ2-7	TGTGCCAGCAGCCCACGGGACAGGTACTACGAGCAGTACTTC	CASSPRDRYYEQYF
TRBD1	TRBV10-1	NA	TRBJ1-1	TGCGCCAGCAGGGGACAGGAGAACACTGAAGCTTTCTTT	CASRGQENTEAFF
NA	TRBV24-1	NA	TRBJ2-7	TGTGCCACCAGTGATGGGACCTACGAGCAGTACTTC	CATSDGTYEQYF
NA	TRBV19	once	TRBJ2-2	TGTGCCAGTAGTATGGTGGGCCAGGGCTATACCGGGGAGCTGTTTTTT	CASSMVGQGYTGELFF
NA	TRBV29-1	NA	TRBJ1-4	TGCAGCGGTCGGGCCTCCGAGGAGGAAAAACTGTTTTTT	CSGRASEEEKLFF
TRBD2	TRBV24-1	NA	TRBJ2-1	TGTGCCACCAGTGAGACGCTTGGGACTAGCGGGACGCGGAATGAGCAGTTCTTC	CATSETLGTSGTRNEQFF
NA	TRBV13	NA	TRBJ1-4	TGTGCCAGCAGCCTCCGGGGAGGACTTAATGAAAAACTGTTTTTT	CASSLRGGLNEKLFF
NA	TRBV21-1	few	TRBJ2-1	TGTGCCAGCAGCAAAGGGGACAGCTCCTACAATGAGCAGTTCTTC	CASSKGDSSYNEQFF
TRBD1	TRBV11-1	NA	TRBJ2-7	TGTGCCAGCAACAGTGGACAGGGGGCTTCCTACGAGCAGTACTTC	CASNSGQGASYEQYF
TRBD2	TRBV7-2	NA	TRBJ2-7	TGTGCCAGCAGCTTAGTCTCTAGCGGGAGATTCCACGAGCAGTACTTC	CASSLVSSGRFHEQYF
NA	TRBV3-1/TRBV3-2	NA	TRBJ2-7	TGTGCCAGCAGCCAAGGGATGAGGGGGGTCGAGCAGTACTTC	CASSQGMRGVEQYF
NA	TRBV7-8	NA	TRBJ2-7	TGTGCCAGCACCAAAGCCAGGGGAGAATTTCACGAGCAGTACTTC	CASTKARGEFHEQYF
TRBD1	TRBV29-1	NA	TRBJ2-7	TGCAGCGCCGCTAGGCAGGGACAGGGTGACGAGCAGTACTTC	CSAARQGQGDEQYF
TRBD1	TRBV7-3	NA	TRBJ2-1	TGTGCCAGCAGCTTACAGGGGGCTGGGAATGAGCAGTTCTTC	CASSLQGAGNEQFF
NA	TRBV15	NA	TRBJ2-6	TGTGCCACCAGCAGCGGACCGAGCTCTGGGGCCAACGTCCTGACTTTC	CATSSGPSSGANVLTF
NA	TRBV9	once	TRBJ1-4	TGTGCCAGCAGCCTATCAACTAATGAAAAACTGTTTTTT	CASSLSTNEKLFF
NA	TRBV11-2	NA	TRBJ2-3	TGTGCCAGCAGCCCTGGAAGCACAGATACGCAGTATTTT	CASSPGSTDTQYF
TRBD1	TRBV27	NA	TRBJ2-2	TGTGCCAGCAGTTTAAGAGGTCCGGGACAGGGGGCCAACGGGGAGCTGTTTTTT	CASSLRGPGQGANGELFF